This T cell receptor (beta chain) is drawn from a study of OX40 agonist ivuxolimab in advanced cancers. Overall study: Patients received the agonistic anti-OX40 (CD134) antibody ivuxolimab. General study findings and limits: Among some nonresponders, normalized T-cell clonal expansion was also low.

Turning to this clone: Its target is unknown. Germline is not matched at one junction end, which may reflect a read error.

The method was immunoSEQ multiplex PCR; TCRdb's version includes in-frame clones alone and lacks a portion of them. This table holds about 22,000 clones, 70% to 90% found once. The source material was CD4+ or CD8+ T cells sorted from blood, sampled in a trial of the OX40 agonist ivuxolimab. This receptor was taken from an adult with an advanced solid tumor such as melanoma, head and neck, liver or kidney cancer.

The CDR3 loop reads CASSGTGDYYGYTF. Here the CDR3 DNA reads TGTGCCAGCAGTGGGACAGGGGACTACTACGGCTACACCTTC. This chain links TRBV25-1 with TRBJ1-2; TRBD1 matches at 9 bases. The CDR3 has 14 amino acids. The germline V gene has CDR1 MGHDK and CDR2 SYGVNS.